This paragraph reports one T cell receptor (beta chain). Its matching antigen is unknown. The data stem from a study of OX40 agonist ivuxolimab in advanced cancers. Study overall: The dose-escalation cohort had hepatocellular carcinoma, melanoma, renal cell or head and neck cancer. Prior therapy, whether anti-PD-1, anti-PD-L1 or anti-CTLA-4, was allowed, and roughly 40% had some. The study, taken as a whole, reports: Averaged across samples, CD8+ T cells carried more expanded clones than CD4+ did.

Clones were read by immunoSEQ multiplex PCR, and TCRdb kept only the in-frame ones, dropping some. The sample records some 50,000 clones, roughly 88% being singletons. The sequence came from an adult with an advanced solid tumor such as melanoma, head and neck, liver or kidney cancer. The source material was CD4+ or CD8+ T cells sorted from blood, sampled in a trial of the OX40 agonist ivuxolimab.

Here the CDR3 reads CAWSVTRLRRIQQFF. In DNA form, the CDR3 reads TGTGCCTGGAGTGTAACACGTCTTAGGCGAATTCAGCAGTTCTTC. The V call is TRBV30, the J call TRBJ2-1; D is ambiguous. Trimming took off 0 bases at V and 11 bases at J, with 20 bases between the two ends. CDR1 and CDR2 from the germline V gene are GTSNPN and SVGIG (reference sequence). CDR3 length: 15 amino acids.